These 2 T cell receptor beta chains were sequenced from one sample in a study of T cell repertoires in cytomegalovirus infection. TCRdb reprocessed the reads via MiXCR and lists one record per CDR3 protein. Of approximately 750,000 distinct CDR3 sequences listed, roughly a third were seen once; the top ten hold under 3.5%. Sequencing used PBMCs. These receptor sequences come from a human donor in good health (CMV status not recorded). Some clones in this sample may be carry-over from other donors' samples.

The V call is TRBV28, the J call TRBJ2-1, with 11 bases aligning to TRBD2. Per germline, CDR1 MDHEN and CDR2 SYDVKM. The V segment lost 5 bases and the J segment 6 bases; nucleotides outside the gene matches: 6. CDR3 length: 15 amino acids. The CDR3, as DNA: TGTGCCAGCAGTCAAACTAGCGGGAGAATCAATGAGCAGTTCTTC. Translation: CASSQTSGRINEQFF.

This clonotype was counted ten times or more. The CDR3 here is CASAMVDGLIYEQYF. The DNA of the CDR3 is TGTGCCAGCGCTATGGTCGACGGACTGATCTACGAGCAGTACTTC. The chain carries TRBV7-2 and TRBJ2-7, with D possibly TRBD2 on 5 matching bases. Trimming removed 8 bases from V and 3 bases from J, with 20 bases in between. CDR3 length equals 15 residues. Germline assignment: CDR1 SGHTA and CDR2 FQGNSA.